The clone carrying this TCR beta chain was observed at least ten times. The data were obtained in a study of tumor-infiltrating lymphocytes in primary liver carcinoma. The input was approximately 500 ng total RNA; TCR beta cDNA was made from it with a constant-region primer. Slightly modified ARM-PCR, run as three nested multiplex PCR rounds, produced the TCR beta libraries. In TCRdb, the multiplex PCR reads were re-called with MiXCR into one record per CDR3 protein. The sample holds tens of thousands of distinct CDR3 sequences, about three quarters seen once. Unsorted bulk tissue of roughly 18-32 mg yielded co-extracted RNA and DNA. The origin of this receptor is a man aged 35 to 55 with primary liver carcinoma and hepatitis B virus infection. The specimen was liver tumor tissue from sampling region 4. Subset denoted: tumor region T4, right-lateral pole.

The CDR3, as DNA: TGTGCCAGCAGTAACGTGGACAGGGGAGGCCAGCCCCAGCATTTT. Its protein product is CASSNVDRGGQPQHF. The chain has TRBV6-1 and TRBJ1-5; 9 bases are a match to TRBD1. The CDR3 sequence is 15 residues long. Germline V gene sequence: CDR1 MNHNS, CDR2 SASEGT. V trimming: 5 bases; J trimming: 7 bases; junction bases outside the gene matches: 9.